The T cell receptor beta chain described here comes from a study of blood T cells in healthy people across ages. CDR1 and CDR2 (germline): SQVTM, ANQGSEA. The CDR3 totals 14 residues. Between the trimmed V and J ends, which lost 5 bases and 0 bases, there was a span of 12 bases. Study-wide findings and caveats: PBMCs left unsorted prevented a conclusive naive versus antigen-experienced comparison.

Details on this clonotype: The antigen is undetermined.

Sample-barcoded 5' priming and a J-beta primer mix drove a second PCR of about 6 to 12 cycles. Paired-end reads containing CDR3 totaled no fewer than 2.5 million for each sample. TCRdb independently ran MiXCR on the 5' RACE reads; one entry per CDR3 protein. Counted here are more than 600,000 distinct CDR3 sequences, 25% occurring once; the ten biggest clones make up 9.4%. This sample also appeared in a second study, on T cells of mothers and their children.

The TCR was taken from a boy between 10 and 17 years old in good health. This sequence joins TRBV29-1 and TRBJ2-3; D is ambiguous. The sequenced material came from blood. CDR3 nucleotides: TGCAGCGTTCGTACGGCCGATAGCACAGATACGCAGTATTTT. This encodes CSVRTADSTDTQYF.